This TCR beta chain was recorded in a study of blood T cell repertoires in COVID-19. Study-wide background: Samples came from the United States, Italy and Spain, spanning acute and convalescent COVID-19. The cDNA or gDNA used as material had been derived from T cells, B-cell-depleted T cells, or PBMCs.

Germline CDR1 reads MDHEN; CDR2 reads SYDVKM. The ends were cut back, 8 bases at V and 4 bases at J, with 15 bases in the middle. The CDR3 extends over 14 amino acids. In the study's own analysis: Quantification of nucleated cells was approximated via reference gene primer amplification. Sequencing was performed with immunoSEQ multiplex PCR; in TCRdb, only in-frame clones are kept and a portion is missing. V and J calls and clone size are given by that table; D and trimming were obtained from the DNA. Of over 200,000 clones in the sample, about 85% were seen once. This sequence originates from a woman aged 80 or over with acute or convalescent COVID-19. Material: peripheral blood. V usage is TRBV28 and J usage is TRBJ1-5, with D unresolved. The chain's CDR3 is CASVPWGGNQPQHF. The DNA of the CDR3 is TGTGCCAGCGTTCCATGGGGAGGGAATCAGCCCCAGCATTTT.